This entry lists 9 T cell receptor beta chains sequenced from one sample in a study of blood T cell repertoires in COVID-19 (TCRdb year 2020). Preparation of the library involved the immunoSEQ multiplex PCR assay. TCRdb obtained this table from immuneACCESS and retained in-frame rearrangements with V and J assigned. These tables miss some clones; where compared with another copy, unresolved V genes account for less than half of the shortfall, and the remainder is unexplained. In this sample the table shows under 250,000 clones, approximately 87% of which occur a single time. Of the sample, about 5.9% falls within the top ten clones. Sequenced: peripheral blood. The receptor set was obtained from a man in his sixties with acute or convalescent COVID-19.

The rearrangement joins TRBV7-9 to TRBJ1-4, with D uncertain. Trimming took off 5 bases at V and 2 bases at J, with 15 bases between the two ends. Germline loops: CDR1 SEHNR, CDR2 FQNEAQ (reference sequence). This CDR3 is 16 amino acids long. CDR3 bases: TGTGCCAGCAGCCCAACAGCGGCCTACACTAATGAAAAACTGTTTTTT. Translating gives CASSPTAAYTNEKLFF.

J is TRBJ1-2 and V is TRBV19; no clear D. The V gene's germline CDR1 is LNHDA and CDR2 SQIVND (reference sequence). The V gene lost 7 bases and the J gene lost 4 bases, with 13 bases spanning the gap. This CDR3 has 13 residues. CDR3 residues: CASTRVRGYGYTF. The CDR3 region has the DNA TGTGCCAGTACCCGCGTTCGAGGCTATGGCTACACCTTC. The complete variable domain, with remaining parts taken from reference TRBV19 and TRBJ1-2, reads DGGITQSPKYLFRKEGQNVTLSCEQNLNHDAMYWYRQDPGQGLRLIYYSQIVNDFQKGDIAEGYSVSREKKESFPLTVTSAQKNPTAFYLCASTRVRGYGYTFGSGTRLTVV.

The rearrangement joins TRBV18 to TRBJ2-5; weak D call: TRBD1 (5 bases). Germline V gene data show CDR1 as KGHSH and CDR2 as LQKENI. CDR3 length: 15 residues. Trimming removed 4 bases at V and 0 bases at J, with 12 bases between. As DNA, the CDR3 is TGTGCCAGCTCACTCCAGACAGCGTACCAAGAGACCCAGTACTTC. The encoded protein is CASSLQTAYQETQYF.

The count of this clone is one. V and J are TRBV19 and TRBJ1-2; D perhaps matches TRBD1 (6 bases). Per germline, CDR1 LNHDA and CDR2 SQIVND (reference sequence). V shed 4 bases and J shed 5 bases, with 11 bases lying between them. The CDR3 spans 13 residues. The CDR3 sequence: CASSTRTDYGYTF. CDR3 in DNA: TGTGCCAGTAGTACCCGGACAGATTATGGCTACACCTTC.

The CDR3, as DNA: TGTGCCAGCAGTTCCGGGACAGGGGCACAAGAGACCCAGTACTTC. It yields the protein CASSSGTGAQETQYF. The gene calls are TRBV2 and TRBJ2-5, with 10 bases that match TRBD1. The trim removed 5 bases at V and 2 bases at J, leaving 5 bases unmatched. Germline CDR1 is SNHLY and CDR2 is FYNNEI. The CDR3 is made up of 15 amino acids.

The chain uses TRBV7-2 and TRBJ1-2, with 10 bases aligning to TRBD1. The junction had 3 bases not matched to a gene; V was cut back by 0 bases and J by 8 bases. Per germline, CDR1 SGHTA and CDR2 FQGNSA. The CDR3 runs to 14 residues. For the CDR3, the DNA is TGTGCCAGCAGCTTAGCCGGACAGGGGGGCGGCTACACCTTC. Amino acids: CASSLAGQGGGYTF.

This rearrangement joins TRBV11-3 to TRBJ2-5; TRBD1 agrees at 7 bases. Germline V lookup: CDR1 SGHNT, CDR2 YENEEA. The trim removed 5 bases at V and 5 bases at J, leaving 8 bases unmatched. The CDR3 has 14 residues. As DNA, the CDR3 is TGTGCCAGCAGCCGACAGGGAACCCGGGAGACCCAGTACTTC. This gives the protein CASSRQGTRETQYF.

The chain links TRBV5-1 to TRBJ2-5; TRBD2 agrees at 8 bases. The germline CDR1 and CDR2 sequences are SGHRS and YFSETQ. V shed 6 bases and J 5 bases; nucleotides not matched to a gene: 15. The CDR3 is 16 residues long. The CDR3 loop reads CASKLPTGGPAETQYF. The CDR3 coding sequence is TGCGCCAGCAAGCTCCCGACGGGAGGGCCGGCGGAGACCCAGTACTTC. The full variable domain, with the rest looked up from reference TRBV5-1 and TRBJ2-5, is KAGVTQTPRYLIKTRGQQVTLSCSPISGHRSVSWYQQTPGQGLQFLFEYFSETQRNKGNFPGRFSGRQFSNSRSEMNVSTLELGDSALYLCASKLPTGGPAETQYFGPGTRLLVL.

The genes are TRBV3-1 (or the pseudogene TRBV3-2) and TRBJ1-1, with D perhaps TRBD1 (6 bases). Germline-derived CDR1 and CDR2 are LGHDT and YNNKEL (reference sequence). Trimming left V 1 base short and J 6 bases short, with 12 bases between. The CDR3 loop spans 14 amino acids. The CDR3 nucleotides are TGTGCCAGCAGCCAAGGATCCAGGGGCGCTGAAGCTTTCTTT. It specifies CASSQGSRGAEAFF.